Given below is one T cell receptor (beta chain) in context. Its antigen remains unidentified. Treatment reported: treatment-naive control, cytoreductive nephrectomy. Control tumors came from treatment-naive patients without prior radiation. Control tumor donors were several females and 10 to 12 males, median age about 50 years. Trimming removed 5 bases from V and 3 bases from J, with 11 bases in between. This CDR3 spans 14 amino acids. Germline values: CDR1 SGHTA, CDR2 FQGNSA. This sample is part of a study of radiation and T cells in renal cell carcinoma. Study-wide results and caveats: Irradiated tumors held more dominant CDR3 motifs than control tumors. Compared with controls, irradiated tumors showed greater TCR clonality.

Sequencing was performed with immunoSEQ multiplex PCR; in TCRdb, only in-frame clones are kept and a portion is missing. Among approximately 15,000 clones listed, approximately 58% were seen once. The sample here was tumor tissue, taken from a patient whose treatment was nephrectomy without radiotherapy. V is TRBV7-2 and J is TRBJ2-1; D is ambiguous. The TCR originated in a man aged 40-49 years with renal cell carcinoma. As DNA, the CDR3 is TGTGCCAGCAGCCCCGGACCGAGCTACAATGAGCAGTTCTTC. It encodes CASSPGPSYNEQFF.